Listed here is a single T cell receptor beta chain. Its antigen remains unknown. The read is 3 residues too short to cover the CDR3 end, so that end is filled in from the germline J gene. This specimen belongs to a study of T cells in women clearing cervical HPV infection. Regarding the study as a whole: Repertoire richness, not evenness, was significantly elevated in CIN3+ cases versus controls.

The CDR3 contains 14 residues. In germline, CDR1 is DFQATT, CDR2 SNEGSKA (reference sequence). Trimming removed 6 bases from V and 1 base from J, with 15 bases in between. The repertoire was sequenced with immunoSEQ multiplex PCR; TCRdb's copy has only in-frame clones and lacks some. The sample features tens of thousands of clones, with roughly 20% in its top ten. The receptor comes from a woman between 18 and 70 years old with a cervical HPV16 infection that either progressed to CIN3+ or cleared (not recorded which). The chain is built from TRBV20-1 and TRBJ1-1; TRBD1 is a possible D gene (6 bases). The sequenced material came from blood buffy coat. CDR3 in amino acids: CSAGGGAGNTEAFF. Partial CDR3 DNA: TGCAGTGCAGGTGGGGGCGCCGGGAACACTGAA.